The 19 T cell receptor beta chains in this list originate from one sample, sequenced in a study of blood T cell repertoires in COVID-19. The table came from immunoSEQ multiplex PCR; TCRdb's copy has only in-frame clones and leaves some out. The sample yields 200,000 to 300,000 clones, 75% to 90% seen once. Sequencing used peripheral blood. Source of these receptors: a woman aged 25 to 45 who had recovered from COVID-19.

This clone has a handful of counts. The chain uses TRBV5-4 and TRBJ2-2, with D unresolved. The germline CDR1 and CDR2 sequences are SGHNT and YYREEE (reference sequence). CDR3 length equals 13 residues. V lost 3 bases, J lost 2 bases, and 5 bases lay in between. The CDR3 bases are TGTGCCAGCAGCTCAAAAAACACCGGGGAGCTGTTTTTT. Amino acid sequence: CASSSKNTGELFF.

The chain combines TRBV2 with TRBJ2-1; a weak D match, TRBD2 (5 bases). Germline V gene lookup returns CDR1 SNHLY and CDR2 FYNNEI. V was cut by 4 bases and J by 9 bases, with 10 bases left in between. The CDR3 covers 12 residues. CDR3 sequence: CASSVLGGEQFF. As DNA, the CDR3 is TGTGCCAGCAGTGTACTAGGAGGTGAGCAGTTCTTC.

The rearrangement uses TRBV13 and TRBJ2-1, with D maybe TRBD1 (6 bases). Germline V gives CDR1 PRHDT, CDR2 FYEKMQ (reference sequence). The CDR3 spans 12 residues. V lost 5 bases and J 9 bases, leaving 11 bases between the germline ends. The DNA of the CDR3 is TGTGCCAGCAGCGTTACAGGGATTGAGCAGTTCTTC. Its protein product is CASSVTGIEQFF.

The chain couples TRBV11-2 to TRBJ2-1, with D maybe TRBD2 (6 bases). The CDR3 totals 13 residues. Deletions cut 3 bases from V and 5 bases from J, with 8 bases between. Germline V gives CDR1 SGHAT, CDR2 FQNNGV. The CDR3 coding sequence is TGTGCCAGCAGCTTGTCGGGGGACAATGAGCAGTTCTTC. Translating gives CASSLSGDNEQFF.

This chain uses TRBV19 with TRBJ1-2; the D gene is possibly TRBD1 (6 bases). The CDR3 consists of 14 residues. Germline V gene data show CDR1 as LNHDA and CDR2 as SQIVND (reference sequence). Trimming pared 5 bases from V and 3 bases from J, leaving 13 bases between. The CDR3 is CASSAYKGDYGYTF. The CDR3 DNA follows: TGTGCCAGTAGTGCCTACAAGGGGGACTATGGCTACACCTTC.

This sequence joins TRBV9 and TRBJ2-3; D unclear. The germline gives CDR1 SGDLS, CDR2 YYNGEE. CDR3 length equals 14 residues. V dropped 1 base and J dropped 7 bases, with 13 bases sitting between them. The CDR3 DNA sequence: TGTGCCAGCAGCGTAACGGAACCCGACAATACGCAGTATTTT. This codes for CASSVTEPDNTQYF.

This clone was detected once. V usage is TRBV5-1 and J usage is TRBJ2-5; TRBD2 matches 11 bases. This CDR3 contains 17 residues. V shed 0 bases and J 5 bases; nucleotides not matched to a gene: 9. Per the germline V gene, CDR1 is SGHRS and CDR2 is YFSETQ. Written as DNA, the CDR3 is TGCGCCAGCAGCTTGGATGGTAGCGGGGGGGCCCGTGAGACCCAGTACTTC. Translated: CASSLDGSGGARETQYF.

CDR3 nucleotides: TGCAGTGCTAAGGAGGGCTATGGCTACACCTTC. It encodes CSAKEGYGYTF. The chain uses TRBV20-1 and TRBJ1-2; no firm D call. V was clipped by 4 bases and J by 4 bases, with 7 bases between them. Per the germline V gene, CDR1 is DFQATT and CDR2 is SNEGSKA (reference sequence). The CDR3 contains 11 residues.

The V and J genes are TRBV23-1 and TRBJ2-7, with D possibly TRBD2 on 6 matching bases. TRBV23-1 carries the ORF label, with uncertain function. The germline V and J ends were trimmed by 11 bases and 4 bases, with 24 bases remaining between them. The CDR3 length is 15 residues. The CDR3 loop reads CAGPPWAGISYEQYF. The CDR3 region has the DNA TGCGCCGGGCCTCCTTGGGCGGGGATCAGTTACGAGCAGTACTTC.

A note on this clone: The DNA is omitted, as the CDR3 cannot be located on it reliably, and the CDR3 follows TCRdb's listing. V and J are TRBV19 and TRBJ2-7; the D call of TRBD1 is as the table states it, not checked on the DNA. Germline CDR1 and CDR2: LNHDA and SQIVND (reference sequence). The CDR3 totals 16 residues, both ends included. This chain's CDR3 is CASSILWTTSPYEQYF.

This chain links TRBV19 with TRBJ1-1; TRBD1 aligns across 8 bases. Trimming took 7 bases from V and 1 from J; bases not matched to a gene: 5. This CDR3 comprises 14 residues. Germline CDR1 LNHDA, CDR2 SQIVND (reference sequence). The CDR3 nucleotides read TGTGCCAGTATCCTGACAGGGGCGAACACTGAAGCTTTCTTT. Translating gives CASILTGANTEAFF. Filled out from reference TRBV19 and TRBJ1-1, the complete variable domain reads DGGITQSPKYLFRKEGQNVTLSCEQNLNHDAMYWYRQDPGQGLRLIYYSQIVNDFQKGDIAEGYSVSREKKESFPLTVTSAQKNPTAFYLCASILTGANTEAFFGQGTRLTVV.

This sequence joins TRBV7-3 and TRBJ1-1, with D possibly being TRBD1 (6 bases). This CDR3 has 13 residues. CDR1 is SGHTA, CDR2 FQGTGA, per germline. The V and J ends lost 6 bases and 3 bases respectively, with 11 bases between them. The CDR3 is CASSSDRDTEAFF. The CDR3, as DNA: TGTGCCAGCAGTTCGGACAGAGACACTGAAGCTTTCTTT.

This clone was recorded once. The chain is built from TRBV5-1 and TRBJ2-1; the D gene is possibly TRBD2 (6 bases). Trimming left V 4 bases short and J 8 bases short, with 16 bases between. The CDR3 is made up of 14 amino acids. The germline gives CDR1 SGHRS, CDR2 YFSETQ. The CDR3 reads CASSMTRLPDEQFF. The CDR3 region has the DNA TGCGCCAGCAGCATGACTAGACTTCCCGATGAGCAGTTCTTC.

The rearrangement joins TRBV12-5 to TRBJ2-7; tentatively, D is TRBD2 (6 bases). V was trimmed by 6 bases and J by 2 bases, leaving 11 bases between them. This CDR3 has 13 residues. Germline CDR1 is LGHNT and CDR2 is FRNRAP. The CDR3 reads CASGDGGPYEQYF. CDR3 DNA sequence: TGTGCTAGTGGAGACGGGGGACCCTACGAGCAGTACTTC.

The rearrangement joins TRBV6-6 to TRBJ2-2; 8 bases line up with TRBD1. V shed 6 bases, J shed 6 bases, and the junction held 9 bases outside the gene matches. Germline values: CDR1 MNHNY, CDR2 SVGAGI (reference sequence). The CDR3 has 15 amino acids. CDR3 in DNA: TGTGCCAGCAGAACCAGCGGACAGGGCGCCGGGGAGCTGTTTTTT. As protein: CASRTSGQGAGELFF.

This clone was seen once. This chain links TRBV7-3 with TRBJ2-1; tentatively, D is TRBD1 (6 bases). V was clipped by 4 bases and J by 7 bases, with 8 bases between them. This CDR3 contains 12 residues. Looked up from germline, CDR1 is SGHTA and CDR2 is FQGTGA. CDR3 sequence (DNA): TGTGCCAGCAGCTCCCAGGGGAATGAGCAGTTCTTC. Its protein product is CASSSQGNEQFF.

J is TRBJ2-2 and V is TRBV5-1, with 10 nucleotides matching TRBD1. The junction had 9 bases not matched to a gene; V was cut back by 4 bases and J by 3 bases. CDR1 SGHRS and CDR2 YFSETQ come from the germline V gene. The CDR3 consists of 17 residues. This CDR3 is CASSGGPGTGDTGELFF. CDR3 sequence (DNA): TGCGCCAGCAGCGGAGGGCCGGGGACAGGGGACACCGGGGAGCTGTTTTTT.

The genes are TRBV2 and TRBJ1-1; D possibly corresponds to TRBD1 (5 bases). The ends were cut back, 3 bases at V and 3 bases at J, with 14 bases in the middle. CDR3 length: 15 amino acids. From germline, CDR1 is SNHLY and CDR2 FYNNEI. The CDR3 bases are TGTGCCAGCAGTGACGGGGGACCTGAGGACACTGAAGCTTTCTTT. Translation: CASSDGGPEDTEAFF. The full variable domain, with the rest looked up from reference TRBV2 and TRBJ1-1, is EPEVTQTPSHQVTQMGQEVILRCVPISNHLYFYWYRQILGQKVEFLVSFYNNEISEKSEIFDDQFSVERPDGSNFTLKIRSTKLEDSAMYFCASSDGGPEDTEAFFGQGTRLTVV.

This chain connects TRBV15 to TRBJ1-6; TRBD1 matches at 7 bases. The CDR3 length is 16 residues. Germline V lookup: CDR1 LNHNV, CDR2 YYDKDF (reference sequence). With 0 bases clipped from V and 6 bases from J, the junction kept 5 bases outside the gene matches. DNA for the CDR3: TGTGCCACCAGCAGAGAACCGGGACAGAGTAATTCACCCCTCCACTTT. It translates to CATSREPGQSNSPLHF.